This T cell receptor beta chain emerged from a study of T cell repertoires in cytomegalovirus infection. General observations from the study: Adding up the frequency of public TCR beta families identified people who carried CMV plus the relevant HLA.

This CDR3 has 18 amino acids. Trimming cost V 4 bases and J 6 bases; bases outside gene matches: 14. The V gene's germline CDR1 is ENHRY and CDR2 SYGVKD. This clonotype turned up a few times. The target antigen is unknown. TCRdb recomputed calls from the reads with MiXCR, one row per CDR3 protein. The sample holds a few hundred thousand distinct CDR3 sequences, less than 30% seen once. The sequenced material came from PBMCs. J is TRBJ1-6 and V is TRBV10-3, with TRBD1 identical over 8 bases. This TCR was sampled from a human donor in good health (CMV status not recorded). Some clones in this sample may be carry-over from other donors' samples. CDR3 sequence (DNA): TGTGCCATCAGTGGACAAGAAGGACAGGGAATGGGTAATTCACCCCTCCACTTT. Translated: CAISGQEGQGMGNSPLHF.